This T cell receptor (beta chain) was profiled in a study of CD4 and CD8 cells across lung adenocarcinoma regions. TCRdb reprocessed the PCR reads with MiXCR, giving one entry per CDR3 protein. The sample lists tens of thousands of distinct CDR3 sequences; roughly 54% were seen once. Germline loops: CDR1 SGHDN, CDR2 FVKESK. V dropped 1 base and J dropped 5 bases, with 9 bases sitting between them. The CDR3 loop spans 14 amino acids. The patients had localized lung adenocarcinoma, a non-small cell subtype. This chain joins TRBV14 and TRBJ2-1; D ambiguous. The sequence was obtained from a female donor with lung adenocarcinoma. The CD4 and CD8 labels of this study may be unreliable. Sequencing input: CD8+ T cells from the center of a lung tumor. The CDR3 bases are TGTGCCAGCAGCCAAGCGGGCAGGAACAATGAGCAGTTCTTC. Translated, it gives CASSQAGRNNEQFF.